The following is a TCR beta chain sequence with its context. Use of 60 Vbeta and 13 Jbeta primers characterized the PCR. TCRdb keeps only in-frame clones here, not all; method: immunoSEQ multiplex PCR. The sample shows around 80,000 clones, approximately 65% of them seen only once. This sample is part of a study of cytomegalovirus exposure and HLA in healthy donors. Germline V gene lookup returns CDR1 SGHVS and CDR2 FNYEAQ. The ends lost 10 bases at V and 6 bases at J; junction bases unmatched: 5. The CDR3 extends over 13 amino acids. Sample: PBMCs. The TCR originated in a male donor in good health and CMV-seropositive. The chain carries TRBV7-6 and TRBJ2-1; TRBD2 matches at 11 bases. Here the CDR3 DNA reads TGTGCCACCGGGACTAGCGGTTTCAATGAGCAGTTCTTC. It is translated as CATGTSGFNEQFF. Complete variable domain (other parts from reference TRBV7-6 and TRBJ2-1): GAGVSQSPRYKVTKRGQDVALRCDPISGHVSLYWYRQALGQGPEFLTYFNYEAQQDKSGLPNDRFSAERPEGSISTLTIQRTEQRDSAMYRCATGTSGFNEQFFGPGTRLTVL.